This T cell receptor beta chain was found in a study of HIV-infected patients and healthy controls. Overall study findings and caveats: HIV-infected repertoires had significantly higher mean Gini indices than controls, possibly reflecting oligoclonality. The seeming recovery of the Gini index after therapy in HIV-infected patients vanished in size-matched data. In healthy controls, MAIT alpha CDR3s were common; in HIV+ repertoires, severely depleted.

Trimming removed 4 bases at V and 8 bases at J, with 17 bases between. Germline CDR1 reads MGHRA; CDR2 reads YSYEKL. CDR3 size: 14 residues. No cell fractionation was done, so the repertoire covers all unsorted peripheral blood T cells. 500 ng RNA was reverse transcribed with alpha and beta constant-region primers. Using multiplexing indices, alpha and beta chain libraries were generated apart by chain-specific third strand synthesis. TCRdb reprocessed the 5' RACE reads via MiXCR and lists one record per CDR3 protein. This table has 18,000 or so distinct CDR3 sequences, about 9% appearing once. Regarding this clonotype: Its antigen is still unknown.

The sample taken for sequencing was blood. The rearrangement links TRBV4-1 to TRBJ1-2, with D tentatively TRBD1 (6 bases). The sequence was collected from an adult in good health. CDR3 DNA sequence: TGCGCCAGCAGCCGCCCCGGGACACTAGCGGGCTACACCTTC. Translation gives CASSRPGTLAGYTF.